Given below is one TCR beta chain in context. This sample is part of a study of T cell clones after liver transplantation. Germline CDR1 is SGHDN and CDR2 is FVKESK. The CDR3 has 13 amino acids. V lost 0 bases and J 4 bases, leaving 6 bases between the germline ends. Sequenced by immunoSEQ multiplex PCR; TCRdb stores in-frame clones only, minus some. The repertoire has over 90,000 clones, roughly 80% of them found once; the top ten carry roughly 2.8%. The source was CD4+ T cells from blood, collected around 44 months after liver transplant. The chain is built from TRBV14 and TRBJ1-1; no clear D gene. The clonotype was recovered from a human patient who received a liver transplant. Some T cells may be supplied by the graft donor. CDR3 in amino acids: CASSQDLLTEAFF. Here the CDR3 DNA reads TGTGCCAGCAGCCAAGATTTGCTCACTGAAGCTTTCTTT.